This entry lists 3 T cell receptor beta chains sequenced from one sample in a study of graft-versus-host responses after intestinal transplantation. TCRdb's table, derived via immunoSEQ multiplex PCR, lists solely in-frame clones and lacks some. This table holds 35,000 to 40,000 clones, more than 90% found once. The sample in question was PBMCs, obtained 16 days after intestinal transplant. The origin of the receptors is a human patient who received an intestinal transplant, so some T cells may come from the graft donor.

Turning to this clone: At one end, the junction sequence differs from germline, possibly due to a read error. This chain connects TRBV4-2 to TRBJ2-3, with D hard to call. CDR1 and CDR2 (germline): LGHNA, YNFKEQ. CDR3 length: 14 amino acids. The CDR3 nucleotides are TGTGCCAGCAGCCAAGAGCTGAGCACAGATGCGCAGTATTTT. It specifies CASSQELSTDAQYF.

J is TRBJ1-2 and V is TRBV4-3, with D uncertain. CDR1 and CDR2 from the germline V gene are LGHNA and YSLEER. This CDR3 has 12 residues. Trimming removed 0 bases from V and 8 bases from J, with 7 bases in between. The CDR3 DNA is TGCGCCAGCAGCCAAGATCTGCGCGGCTACACCTTC. The encoded protein is CASSQDLRGYTF.

The table lists this clone with a few counts. This sequence joins TRBV30 and TRBJ1-3, with D maybe TRBD1 (5 bases). CDR1 GTSNPN and CDR2 SVGIG come from the germline V gene (reference sequence). The V gene lost 0 bases and the J gene lost 7 bases, with 16 bases spanning the gap. This CDR3 region has 15 residues. CDR3: CAWSVGGFGANTIYF. Here the CDR3 DNA reads TGTGCCTGGAGTGTAGGTGGATTCGGGGCGAACACCATATATTTT.